The subject of this entry is one TCR beta chain. Looked up from germline, CDR1 is SEHNR and CDR2 is FQNEAQ (reference sequence). The V end was cut by 5 bases, the J end by 5 bases, with 16 bases between. There are 14 residues in the CDR3. The entry originates in a study of type 1 and type 2 diabetes patients. Overall study: Participants included type 1 and type 2 diabetes patients plus nondiabetic controls. CD4+ or CD8+ T cells were positively selected from PBMCs with microbeads.

PCR was run on genomic DNA. The TCR beta CDR3 region was amplified using 30 forward and 13 reverse primers. Using its own MiXCR run on the multiplex PCR reads, TCRdb lists one record per CDR3 protein. The sample holds 250,000 or so distinct CDR3 sequences, around 47% seen once. Ten milliliters of peripheral blood were collected from each participant. J is TRBJ2-7 and V is TRBV7-9; D might be TRBD1 (6 bases). The sequenced sample consisted of peripheral blood mononuclear cells (PBMCs). This TCR came from a young man with type 2 diabetes. This CDR3 reads CASSPPRGSHEQYF. CDR3 DNA sequence: TGTGCCAGCAGCCCCCCCAGGGGATCCCACGAGCAGTACTTC.